This TCR beta chain was found in a study of T cell changes during pregnancy in multiple sclerosis. Germline loops: CDR1 LGHNA, CDR2 YNFKEQ. The CDR3 spans 16 residues. V gave up 0 bases and J gave up 8 bases, with 19 bases separating them. The data were produced by immunoSEQ multiplex PCR, yet TCRdb's version contains in-frame clones alone and is incomplete. The table shows some 80,000 clones, with 89% occurring only once. V usage is TRBV4-2 and J usage is TRBJ1-1, with D maybe TRBD1 (5 bases). The TCR was taken from a female donor in good health, enrolled as a control in a pregnancy study. The sample consisted of peripheral blood, taken in the first trimester of pregnancy. CDR3 protein: CASSQEGGPTGGEAFF. The CDR3 nucleotides are TGTGCCAGCAGCCAAGAGGGGGGACCCACCGGGGGAGAAGCTTTCTTT.